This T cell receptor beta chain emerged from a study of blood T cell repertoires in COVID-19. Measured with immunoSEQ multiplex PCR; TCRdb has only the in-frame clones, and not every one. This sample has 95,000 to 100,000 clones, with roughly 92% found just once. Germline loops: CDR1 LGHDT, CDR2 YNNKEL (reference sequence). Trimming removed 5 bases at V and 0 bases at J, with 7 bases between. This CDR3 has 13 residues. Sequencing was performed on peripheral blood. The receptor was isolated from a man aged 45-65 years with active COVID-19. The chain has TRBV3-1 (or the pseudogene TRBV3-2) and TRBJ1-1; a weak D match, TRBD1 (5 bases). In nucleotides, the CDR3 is TGTGCCAGCAGCTCGACAGTGAACACTGAAGCTTTCTTT. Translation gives CASSSTVNTEAFF.